This section outlines one T cell receptor (beta chain) sequence together with its context. This sample was included in a study of cytomegalovirus exposure and HLA in healthy donors. The CDR3 covers 13 residues. Trimming cost V 4 bases and J 4 bases, with 9 bases left between them. CDR1 SGDLS and CDR2 YYNGEE come from the germline V gene. Produced via immunoSEQ multiplex PCR; TCRdb's table is partial and in-frame only. The profile covers under 200,000 clones, with around nine tenths appearing a single time and around 4.4% taken by the ten largest. This TCR derives from a young man in good health and CMV-seropositive. The specimen sequenced was PBMCs. The chain couples TRBV9 to TRBJ2-1; possibly TRBD1 for D (5 bases). The chain's CDR3 is CASSLNRYNEQFF. The CDR3 DNA reads TGTGCCAGCAGCTTAAACAGGTACAATGAGCAGTTCTTC.